The rows below give T cell receptor beta chains drawn from one sample of a study of technical replicates of blood from several donors. Libraries were prepared by immunoSEQ multiplex PCR; TCRdb keeps only in-frame clonotypes and omits some of them. The table has around 93,000 clones, around 96% seen once; the top ten hold 0.25% to 0.35%. The sequencing input was T cells isolated from PBMCs. These receptors all come from a human donor in good health. The CDR3 runs from the conserved cysteine through the conserved F or W. A D gene is named only where the DNA matches it firmly. The size entry is marked missing in some rows and otherwise reads once, few, many or a size class.

- | TRBJ1-5 | - | TRBV5-1 | TGCGCCAGCAGCCCAATGACAGGAGATCAGCCCCAGCATTTT | CASSPMTGDQPQHF
- | TRBJ1-3 | - | TRBV2 | TGTGCCAGCAGTGAAAGATGGAGCTCTGGAAACACCATATATTTT | CASSERWSSGNTIYF
- | TRBJ1-5 | once | TRBV6-6 | TGTGCCAGCAGTTACATGGACAACCAGCATTTT | CASSYMDNQHF
TRBD2 | TRBJ2-7 | - | TRBV9 | TGTGCCAGCAGCGTAGACTACGGGAGGGCCTACGAGCAGTACTTC | CASSVDYGRAYEQYF
TRBD2 | TRBJ2-5 | - | TRBV5-5 | TGTGCCAGCAGCTTTGGGGCGGGAGAGCGGGAGACCCAGTACTTC | CASSFGAGERETQYF
- | TRBJ2-5 | - | TRBV7-2 | TGTGCCAGCAGCCTCGGGACATGGGAGACCCAGTACTTC | CASSLGTWETQYF
- | TRBJ1-1 | few | TRBV9 | TGTGCCAGCAGCAGAGGGACACCGCCGCGGACTGAAGCTTTCTTT | CASSRGTPPRTEAFF
TRBD1 | TRBJ1-2 | - | TRBV9 | TGTGCCAGCAGCGGAGGGGGCAATGGCTACACCTTC | CASSGGGNGYTF
- | TRBJ1-1 | - | TRBV7-7 | TGTGCTAGCAGTCTAGACTCATCGAACACTGAAGCTTTCTTT | CASSLDSSNTEAFF
TRBD2 | TRBJ2-7 | - | TRBV19 | TGTGCCAGTAGTATAATGGGTAGCGGGAGCTCCTACGAGCAGTACTTC | CASSIMGSGSSYEQYF
TRBD2 | TRBJ2-1 | - | TRBV28 | TGTGCCAGCAGTTTCAGGCTAGCGGGAGAGCAGTTCTTC | CASSFRLAGEQFF
- | TRBJ2-3 | once | TRBV7-3 | TGTGCCAGCAGCTTAGGTATTGGAGAGGTCCCAGATACGCAGTATTTT | CASSLGIGEVPDTQYF
TRBD2 | TRBJ2-7 | - | TRBV6-5 | TGTGCCAGCAGTTACGCGGGAGGGCACTACGAGCAGTACTTC | CASSYAGGHYEQYF
TRBD1 | TRBJ2-1 | once | TRBV5-1 | TGCGCCAGCAGCTTGGTCGGACAGGGGGCTAACAATGAGCAGTTCTTC | CASSLVGQGANNEQFF
- | TRBJ2-1 | once | TRBV2 | TGTGCCAGCAGGGTACTAGCCCTCAATGAGCAGTTCTTC | CASRVLALNEQFF
- | TRBJ2-5 | - | TRBV19 | TGTGCCAGTAGTATACTAGCCCTCCAAGAGACCCAGTACTTC | CASSILALQETQYF
- | TRBJ1-1 | - | TRBV21-1 | TGTGCCAGCAGCAAGTTTTTTAGATTGCGGAACACTGAAGCTTTCTTT | CASSKFFRLRNTEAFF
TRBD2 | TRBJ2-1 | - | TRBV27 | TGTGCCAGCAGCCTAGCGGGAGGGCCTCTTGCTGAGCAGTTCTTC | CASSLAGGPLAEQFF
TRBD1 | TRBJ2-1 | - | TRBV11-2 | TGTGCCAGCAGCGACAGGGGACAGAGCTCCTACAATGAGCAGTTCTTC | CASSDRGQSSYNEQFF
- | TRBJ1-3 | - | TRBV6-5 | TGTGCCAGCAGTTACTCAGGGGCTGGAAACACCATATATTTT | CASSYSGAGNTIYF
- | TRBJ2-7 | - | TRBV9 | TGTGCCAGCAGCGCCGGTGGGGGGTCCCTCTCCTACGAGCAGTACTTC | CASSAGGGSLSYEQYF
TRBD2 | TRBJ2-1 | - | TRBV18 | TGTGCCAGCTCACCAGCGGGAGGGCCCGGGAGTAGCTCCTACAATGAGCAGTTCTTC | CASSPAGGPGSSSYNEQFF
- | TRBJ1-2 | - | TRBV15 | TGTGCCACCAGCGGGGAGAGGGGAGGAGGCTACACCTTC | CATSGERGGGYTF
- | TRBJ2-3 | once | TRBV9 | TGTGCCAGCAGCGTCGAGGGTTCCACAGATACGCAGTATTTT | CASSVEGSTDTQYF
TRBD2 | TRBJ2-7 | - | TRBV29-1 | TGCAGCGTTAAAGGAGGGACTAGCGACTCCTACGAGCAGTACTTC | CSVKGGTSDSYEQYF
- | TRBJ2-1 | - | TRBV9 | TGTGCCAGCAGCGTAGTGGAGAGGGAGTTTGAGCAGTTCTTC | CASSVVEREFEQFF
- | TRBJ2-7 | - | TRBV6-5 | TGTGCCAGCAGTCTCGGACAGGGAGGGAACGAGCAGTACTTC | CASSLGQGGNEQYF
TRBD2 | TRBJ2-1 | - | TRBV28 | TGTGCCAGCAGACGACTAGCGGGAGGGCCGAACCACCAGTTCTTC | CASRRLAGGPNHQFF
TRBD1 | TRBJ2-1 | - | TRBV27 | TGTGCCAGCAGGACGGAGACAGGGCACAATGAGCAGTTCTTC | CASRTETGHNEQFF
- | TRBJ1-2 | - | TRBV2 | TGTGCCAGCAGCGAGTCAGGTCCGTATGGCTACACCTTC | CASSESGPYGYTF
TRBD1 | TRBJ1-4 | - | TRBV4-3 | TGCGCCAGCAGCCCTTCGACAGGGGGCATTGAAAAACTGTTTTTT | CASSPSTGGIEKLFF
- | TRBJ1-4 | - | TRBV19 | TGTGCCAGTAGCACCAGGGGACACCCAACTAATGAAAAACTGTTTTTT | CASSTRGHPTNEKLFF
TRBD2 | TRBJ2-7 | - | TRBV6-5 | TGTGCCAGCAGTTACGCAGTAGCGGGAGGCCTCGAGCAGTACTTC | CASSYAVAGGLEQYF
- | TRBJ1-2 | - | TRBV11-2 | TGTGCCAGCAGCTTAGTTAGTGGCGCGGACTATGGCTACACCTTC | CASSLVSGADYGYTF
TRBD2 | TRBJ2-7 | - | TRBV6-5 | TGTGCCAGCAGTTATGGCCTAGCGGATTACGAGCAGTACTTC | CASSYGLADYEQYF
TRBD1 | TRBJ2-5 | - | TRBV7-6 | TGTGCCAGCAGCTTAATGGGACAGGAGACAAAGTACTTC | CASSLMGQETKYF
TRBD1 | TRBJ2-1 | - | TRBV16 | TGTGCCAGCAGCCAAAGTGGGACAGGGTTCCATGAGCAGTTCTTC | CASSQSGTGFHEQFF
- | TRBJ2-7 | few | TRBV13 | TGTGCCAGCAGCTTAAGTTTTTTAGACTCCTACCTTCGGGTGGCCTACGAGCAGTACTTC | CASSLSFLDSYLRVAYEQYF
TRBD1 | TRBJ1-1 | - | TRBV7-6 | TGTGCCAGCAGCTTATGGACAGGGCAGACTGAAGCTTTCTTT | CASSLWTGQTEAFF
TRBD2 | TRBJ2-2 | - | TRBV7-2 | TGTGCCAGCAGCTTATCAGGACTAGCGTTATCCGAGGAGCTGTTTTTT | CASSLSGLALSEELFF
- | TRBJ2-1 | - | TRBV19 | TGTGCCAGTAGTATCCCACAGGCCAATGAGCAGTTCTTC | CASSIPQANEQFF
- | TRBJ2-3 | - | TRBV9 | TGTGCCAGCAGCGTAGGTGCCGTCTATTCAGATACGCAGTATTTT | CASSVGAVYSDTQYF
- | TRBJ2-2 | - | TRBV5-6 | TGTGCCAGCAGCTTGGTAGGGGCCGGGGAGCTGTTTTTT | CASSLVGAGELFF
TRBD1 | TRBJ2-7 | - | TRBV28 | TGTGCCAGCAGTTCCCCGGGACAGCCCTACGAGCAGTACTTC | CASSSPGQPYEQYF
- | TRBJ1-4 | once | TRBV6-5 | TGTGCCAGCGGGGACTCTGCAACTAATGAAAAACTGTTTTTT | CASGDSATNEKLFF
- | TRBJ1-1 | - | TRBV7-9 | TGTGCCAGCAGCTTAAGAAGGGAGGGGAACACTGAAGCTTTCTTT | CASSLRREGNTEAFF
TRBD2 | TRBJ2-7 | - | TRBV6-5 | TGTGCCAGCGCTACTAGCGGGAGTCCATACGAGCAGTACTTC | CASATSGSPYEQYF
TRBD2 | TRBJ2-1 | - | TRBV7-3 | TGTGCCAGCAGCCAGGGGGGACTAGCGGGCAATGAGCAGTTCTTC | CASSQGGLAGNEQFF
TRBD1 | TRBJ2-1 | - | TRBV5-1 | TGCGCCAGCAGATTTGGGACAGGGGAATACAATGAGCAGTTCTTC | CASRFGTGEYNEQFF
TRBD1 | TRBJ1-1 | - | TRBV9 | TGTGCCAGCAGCGGACCGGGACAGGGGTGGGACACTGAAGCTTTCTTT | CASSGPGQGWDTEAFF
- | TRBJ1-3 | - | TRBV30 | TGTGCCTGGAGTCCCCGAGGTGTCTCTGGAAACACCATATATTTT | CAWSPRGVSGNTIYF
- | TRBJ2-7 | - | TRBV4-1 | TGCGCCAGCAGCCCCCGGGATACCTCCTACGAGCAGTACTTC | CASSPRDTSYEQYF
- | TRBJ1-1 | - | TRBV2 | TGTGCCAGCAGCCCCCGGGGGGCTCCCTCTGAAGCTTTCTTT | CASSPRGAPSEAFF
- | TRBJ2-1 | - | TRBV14 | TGTGCCAGCACAAGAGTAAGATTTGGTGAGCAGTTCTTC | CASTRVRFGEQFF
- | TRBJ2-2 | - | TRBV4-3 | TGCGCCAGCAGCCTACAAGTCACCGGGGAGCTGTTTTTT | CASSLQVTGELFF